These 23 T cell receptor beta chains share one sample of origin, sequenced in a study of T cell changes during pregnancy in multiple sclerosis. Clones were sequenced by immunoSEQ multiplex PCR, and TCRdb holds only the in-frame ones, with some missing. The data hold about 27,000 clones, with 88% observed a single time. The source was CD8+ T cells from peripheral blood mononuclear cells, collected in the second trimester of pregnancy. The receptor set was obtained from a female donor with multiple sclerosis, enrolled in a pregnancy study.

The rearrangement uses TRBV5-8 and TRBJ1-1; no firm D call. V was pared by 1 base and J by 1 base, with 11 bases between. Germline loops: CDR1 SGHTS, CDR2 YDEGEE. The CDR3 loop spans 15 amino acids. CDR3: CASSLQGRENTEAFF. CDR3 bases: TGTGCCAGCAGCTTGCAAGGACGGGAGAACACTGAAGCTTTCTTT.

J is TRBJ1-2 and V is TRBV6-5, with D unclear. Germline V gene sequence: CDR1 MNHEY, CDR2 SVGAGI. Trimming removed 7 bases at V and 8 bases at J, with 14 bases between. The CDR3 is made up of 12 amino acids. CDR3 sequence reads: CASTGWAGGYTF. CDR3 DNA sequence: TGTGCCAGCACCGGCTGGGCGGGCGGCTACACCTTC.

The chain has TRBV5-5 and TRBJ1-5; a possible D gene is TRBD1 (6 bases). The V end lost 4 bases, the J end lost 1 base, and 18 bases lay between the germline ends. Germline CDR1 reads SGHKS; CDR2 reads YYEKEE (reference sequence). The CDR3 contains 17 residues. The CDR3 nucleotides read TGTGCCAGCAGCCCCTTCCAGGGGTGGAGGAGCAATCAGCCCCAGCATTTT. This gives the protein CASSPFQGWRSNQPQHF.

This chain uses TRBV28 with TRBJ1-1; D possibly corresponds to TRBD1 (5 bases). CDR3 length: 16 amino acids. Germline V gene sequence: CDR1 MDHEN, CDR2 SYDVKM. The V gene lost 2 bases and the J gene lost 0 bases, with 13 bases spanning the gap. The CDR3 region has the DNA TGTGCCAGCAGTTTAGGGGGGAACGTCGTGAACACTGAAGCTTTCTTT. Protein: CASSLGGNVVNTEAFF.

The V gene is TRBV20-1, the J gene TRBJ1-2, with D unclear. Between the trimmed V and J ends, which lost 6 bases and 5 bases, there was a span of 4 bases. In germline, CDR1 is DFQATT, CDR2 SNEGSKA (reference sequence). This CDR3 region has 9 residues. The CDR3: CSANYGYTF. The CDR3 DNA reads as TGCAGTGCCAATTATGGCTACACCTTC.

The chain carries TRBV27 and TRBJ1-2; a weak D match, TRBD1 (6 bases). Germline lookup yields CDR1 MNHEY and CDR2 SMNVEV (reference sequence). V lost 2 bases, J lost 6 bases, and 10 bases lay in between. This CDR3 comprises 13 residues. The CDR3 protein is CASSLGQFNGYTF. The CDR3, as DNA: TGTGCCAGCAGTTTAGGACAGTTCAATGGCTACACCTTC.

The chain couples TRBV5-1 to TRBJ2-7; TRBD1 is a possible D gene (6 bases). V shed 4 bases and J shed 1 base, with 9 bases lying between them. The CDR3 covers 13 residues. CDR1 is SGHRS and CDR2 is YFSETQ in the germline V gene. CDR3 in amino acids: CASSVDRSYEQYF. In DNA, the CDR3 is TGCGCCAGCAGCGTGGACAGATCCTACGAGCAGTACTTC.

Regarding this clone: Relative to the germline gene, one junction end is altered; a read error may explain this. The V gene is TRBV10-3, the J gene TRBJ1-6; D is ambiguous. CDR3 length: 18 amino acids. CDR1 is ENHRY, CDR2 SYGVKD, per germline. The DNA for the CDR3 is TGTGCCATCAGTGAGTCGATTCTTTCGGAGCCCCATGGGTCACCCCCCCACTTT. This sequence encodes CAISESILSEPHGSPPHF.

The genes are TRBV9 and TRBJ2-7; 7 bases map to TRBD2. The junction had 12 bases not matched to a gene; V was cut back by 7 bases and J by 5 bases. The CDR3 loop spans 14 amino acids. Per germline, CDR1 SGDLS and CDR2 YYNGEE. CDR3 in DNA: TGTGCCAGCGGGCAAGAAGCGGGGATGCACGAGCAGTACTTC. It encodes CASGQEAGMHEQYF.

The chain uses TRBV7-2 and TRBJ1-2, with D tentatively TRBD1 (5 bases). Trimming took 5 bases from V and 7 from J, leaving 20 bases between them. The CDR3 runs to 15 residues. The V gene's germline CDR1 is SGHTA and CDR2 FQGNSA. The CDR3 nucleotides read TGTGCCAGCAGCCCCGACGGTACTGGGGCATCTGGCTACACCTTC. This translates into CASSPDGTGASGYTF.

CDR3 protein: CAIRTDPNTEAFF. The CDR3 DNA reads TGTGCCATCAGAACAGACCCGAACACTGAAGCTTTCTTT. The V and J genes are TRBV10-3 and TRBJ1-1; D uncertain. In germline, CDR1 is ENHRY, CDR2 SYGVKD. The V and J ends lost 6 bases and 1 base respectively, with 9 bases between them. This CDR3 is 13 amino acids long.

The CDR3 coding sequence is TGTGCCAGCAGGTTGGTGAGGGGGAGCTCCTACGAGCAGTACTTC. It is translated as CASRLVRGSSYEQYF. V is TRBV6-6 and J is TRBJ2-7, with D tentatively TRBD1 (6 bases). Trimming pared 6 bases from V and 0 bases from J, leaving 15 bases between. CDR1 is MNHNY, CDR2 SVGAGI, per germline (reference sequence). This CDR3 spans 15 amino acids.

V gene TRBV7-2 combines with J gene TRBJ2-7; a possible D gene is TRBD2 (5 bases). CDR1 and CDR2 (germline): SGHTA, FQGNSA. This CDR3 is 14 amino acids long. The ends were cut back, 5 bases at V and 0 bases at J, with 11 bases in the middle. As DNA, the CDR3 is TGTGCCAGCAGCGTGGACGGACTCTCCTACGAGCAGTACTTC. As protein: CASSVDGLSYEQYF.

The chain employs TRBV18 and TRBJ1-5, with 7 positions matching TRBD1. Germline-derived CDR1 and CDR2 are KGHSH and LQKENI. The junction had 10 bases not matched to a gene; V was cut back by 2 bases and J by 9 bases. The CDR3 spans 15 residues. The CDR3 sequence is CASSPSGQVMWPQHF. Here the CDR3 DNA reads TGTGCCAGCTCACCAAGCGGACAGGTCATGTGGCCCCAGCATTTT.

This clone is a singleton in its sample. The J gene is TRBJ2-3, the V gene TRBV7-2, with D unclear. CDR1 and CDR2 (germline): SGHTA, FQGNSA. The V and J ends lost 4 bases and 6 bases respectively, with 14 bases between them. The CDR3 covers 14 residues. The CDR3 coding sequence is TGTGCCAGCAGCTCCCTGGCCCGAAAGGATACGCAGTATTTT. It is translated as CASSSLARKDTQYF.

This clone has a handful of counts. The J gene is TRBJ1-2, the V gene TRBV29-1; perhaps TRBD1 as D (6 bases). Germline loops: CDR1 SQVTM, CDR2 ANQGSEA. V was clipped by 7 bases and J by 4 bases, with 13 bases between them. The CDR3 runs 12 residues. CDR3 DNA: TGCAGCGCACCAGGGGCCCTCTATGGCTACACCTTC. This encodes CSAPGALYGYTF.

This clone appeared a few times. The J gene is TRBJ1-1, the V gene TRBV19, with D possibly TRBD1 on 6 matching bases. V dropped 6 bases and J dropped 6 bases, with 20 bases sitting between them. CDR1 and CDR2 (germline): LNHDA, SQIVND (reference sequence). The CDR3 spans 15 residues. CDR3 in DNA: TGTGCCAGTAGGATTCAGGGGCAGGGCGGAGCTGAAGCTTTCTTT. Translated: CASRIQGQGGAEAFF.

This chain connects TRBV15 to TRBJ2-1, with D perhaps TRBD1 (5 bases). Germline CDR1 and CDR2: LNHNV and YYDKDF (reference sequence). This CDR3 comprises 15 residues. Deletions cut 1 base from V and 0 bases from J, with 7 bases between. The CDR3 region is CATSRGGGSYNEQFF. In DNA, the CDR3 is TGTGCCACCAGCAGAGGGGGCGGCTCCTACAATGAGCAGTTCTTC.

J is TRBJ1-5 and V is TRBV9, with 7 bases fitting TRBD1. Germline values: CDR1 SGDLS, CDR2 YYNGEE. The CDR3 covers 15 residues. After removal of 3 bases from V and 2 bases from J, the junction contained 5 bases not matched to a gene. CDR3 protein: CASSAGGGGNQPQHF. CDR3 in DNA: TGTGCCAGCAGCGCGGGAGGGGGCGGCAATCAGCCCCAGCATTTT.

The sample holds one count of this clone. The rearrangement uses TRBV6-5 and TRBJ2-2; 11 nucleotides match TRBD1. After removal of 7 bases from V and 4 bases from J, the junction contained 5 bases not matched to a gene. The CDR3 sequence is 15 residues long. The germline V gene has CDR1 MNHEY and CDR2 SVGAGI. The CDR3 is CASIGDRGGTGELFF. CDR3 bases: TGTGCCAGCATCGGGGACAGGGGGGGCACCGGGGAGCTGTTTTTT.

For this clone: At one end the junction does not follow the germline gene, possibly because of a read error. The CDR3: CASSLEPRSRKAEEFF. DNA of the CDR3: TGCGCCAGCAGCTTGGAGCCTAGGTCCCGAAAAGCTGAGGAGTTCTTC. This rearrangement joins TRBV5-1 to TRBJ2-1; D uncertain. The length of the CDR3 is 16 residues. Germline lookup yields CDR1 SGHRS and CDR2 YFSETQ.

The chain couples TRBV21-1 to TRBJ1-4; the table's D gene call, TRBD1, was not cross checked with the DNA. TRBV21-1 is a pseudogene segment. The CDR3 length is 17 residues. The CDR3 loop is CASSTPPGQGPNEKLFF. Written as DNA, the CDR3 is TGTGCCAGCAGCACCCCTCCGGGACAGGGCCCTAATGAAAAACTGTTTTTT.

The V and J genes are TRBV6-6 and TRBJ2-3; 8 bases match TRBD2. Per the germline V gene, CDR1 is MNHNY and CDR2 is SVGAGI (reference sequence). This CDR3 is built from 16 residues. The V segment lost 2 bases and the J segment 2 bases; nucleotides outside the gene matches: 6. The chain's CDR3 is CASSYPVAGTTDTQYF. The CDR3 DNA sequence: TGTGCCAGCAGTTACCCCGTAGCGGGGACCACAGATACGCAGTATTTT.